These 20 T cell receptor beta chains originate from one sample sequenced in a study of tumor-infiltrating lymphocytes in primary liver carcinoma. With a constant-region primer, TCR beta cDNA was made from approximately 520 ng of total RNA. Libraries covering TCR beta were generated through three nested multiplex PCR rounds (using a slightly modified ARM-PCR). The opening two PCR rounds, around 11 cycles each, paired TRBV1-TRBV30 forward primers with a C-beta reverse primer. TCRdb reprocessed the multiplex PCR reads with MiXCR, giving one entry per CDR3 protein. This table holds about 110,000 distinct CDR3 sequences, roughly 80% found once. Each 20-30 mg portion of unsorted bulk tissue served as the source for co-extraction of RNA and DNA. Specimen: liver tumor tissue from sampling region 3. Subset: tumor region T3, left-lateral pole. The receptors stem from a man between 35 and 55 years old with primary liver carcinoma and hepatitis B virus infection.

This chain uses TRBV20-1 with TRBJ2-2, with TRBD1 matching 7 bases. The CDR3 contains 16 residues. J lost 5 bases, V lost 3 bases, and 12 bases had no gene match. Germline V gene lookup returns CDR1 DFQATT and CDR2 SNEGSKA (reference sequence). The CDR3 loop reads CSARRNRGPGTGELFF. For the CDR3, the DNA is TGCAGTGCTAGGAGAAACAGGGGTCCGGGAACCGGGGAGCTGTTTTTT.

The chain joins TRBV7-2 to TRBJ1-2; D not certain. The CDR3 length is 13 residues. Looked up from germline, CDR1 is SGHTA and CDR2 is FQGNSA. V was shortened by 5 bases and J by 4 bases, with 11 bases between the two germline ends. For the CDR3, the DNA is TGTGCCAGCAGCCCCGGGTCGTCCTATGGCTACACCTTC. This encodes CASSPGSSYGYTF.

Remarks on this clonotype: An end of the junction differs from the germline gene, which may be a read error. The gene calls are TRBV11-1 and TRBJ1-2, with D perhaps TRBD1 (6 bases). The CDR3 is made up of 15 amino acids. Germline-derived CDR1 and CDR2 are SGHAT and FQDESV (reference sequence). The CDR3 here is CTSSPEQGHSYGYTF. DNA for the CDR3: TGTACCAGCAGCCCGGAACAGGGTCATAGCTATGGCTACACCTTC.

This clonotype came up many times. CDR3 in DNA: TGCGCCAGCAAGGCGGCGTCCTACGAGCAGTACTTC. Protein: CASKAASYEQYF. This chain links TRBV10-2 with TRBJ2-7; D not certain. Germline V gene sequence: CDR1 WSHSY, CDR2 SAAADI. V lost 7 bases to trimming and J lost 1 base, with 8 bases between them. The CDR3 covers 12 residues.

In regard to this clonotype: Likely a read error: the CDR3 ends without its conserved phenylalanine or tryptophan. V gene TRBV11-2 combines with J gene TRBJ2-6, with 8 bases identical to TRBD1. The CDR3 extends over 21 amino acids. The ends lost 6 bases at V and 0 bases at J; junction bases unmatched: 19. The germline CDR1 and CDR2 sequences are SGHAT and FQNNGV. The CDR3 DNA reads TGTGCCAGCAGTATGGGGGGAGACAGGGGCATTCCCCTCTCTGGGGCCAACGTCCTGACTCTC. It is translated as CASSMGGDRGIPLSGANVLTL.

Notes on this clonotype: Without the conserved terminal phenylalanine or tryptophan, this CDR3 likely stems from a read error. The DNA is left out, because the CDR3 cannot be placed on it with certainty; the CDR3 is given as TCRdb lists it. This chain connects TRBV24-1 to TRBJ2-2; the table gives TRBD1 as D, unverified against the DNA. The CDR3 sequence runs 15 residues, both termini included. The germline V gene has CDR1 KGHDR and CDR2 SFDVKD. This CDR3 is CATSVGDYDTGEPFL.

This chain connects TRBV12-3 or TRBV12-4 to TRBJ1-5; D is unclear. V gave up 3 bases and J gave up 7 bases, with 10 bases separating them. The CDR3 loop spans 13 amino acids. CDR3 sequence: CASSFNDKQPQHF. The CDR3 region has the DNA TGTGCCAGCAGTTTTAATGACAAACAGCCCCAGCATTTT.

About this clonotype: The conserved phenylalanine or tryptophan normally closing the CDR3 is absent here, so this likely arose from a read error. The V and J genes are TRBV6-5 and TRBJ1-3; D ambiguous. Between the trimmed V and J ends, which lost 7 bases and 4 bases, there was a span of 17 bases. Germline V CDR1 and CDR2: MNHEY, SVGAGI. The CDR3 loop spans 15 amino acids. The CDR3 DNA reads TGTGCCAGCATGACGATCACAACCGAGGGAAACACCATATATTAT. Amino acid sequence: CASMTITTEGNTIYY.

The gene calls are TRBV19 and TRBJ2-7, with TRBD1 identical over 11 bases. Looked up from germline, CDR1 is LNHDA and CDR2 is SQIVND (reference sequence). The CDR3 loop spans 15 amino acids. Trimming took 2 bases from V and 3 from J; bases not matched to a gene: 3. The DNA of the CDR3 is TGTGCCAGTAGTATACCGGGACAGGGGGACTACGAGCAGTACTTC. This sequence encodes CASSIPGQGDYEQYF.

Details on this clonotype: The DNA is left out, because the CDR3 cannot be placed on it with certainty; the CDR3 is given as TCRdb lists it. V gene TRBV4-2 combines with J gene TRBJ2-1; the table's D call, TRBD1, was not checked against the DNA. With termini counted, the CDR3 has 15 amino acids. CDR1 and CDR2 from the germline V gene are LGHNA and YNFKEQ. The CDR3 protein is CASSQDFGQGIELFF.

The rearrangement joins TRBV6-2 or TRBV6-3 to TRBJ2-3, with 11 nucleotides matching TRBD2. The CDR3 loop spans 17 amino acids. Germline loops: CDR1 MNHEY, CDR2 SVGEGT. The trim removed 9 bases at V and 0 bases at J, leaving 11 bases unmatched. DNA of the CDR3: TGTGCCAGTACTGAGACTAGCGGGATGTATAGCACAGATACGCAGTATTTT. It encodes CASTETSGMYSTDTQYF.

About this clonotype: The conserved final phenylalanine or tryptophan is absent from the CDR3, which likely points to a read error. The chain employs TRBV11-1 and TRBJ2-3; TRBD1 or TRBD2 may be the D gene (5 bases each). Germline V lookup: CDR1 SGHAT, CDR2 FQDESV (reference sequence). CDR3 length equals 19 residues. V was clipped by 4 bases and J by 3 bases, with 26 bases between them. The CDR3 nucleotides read TGTGCCAGCAGCTCTGGGGGAAGCTATGTTGGAGCCCGAACAGATACGCAGTATCGT. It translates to CASSSGGSYVGARTDTQYR.

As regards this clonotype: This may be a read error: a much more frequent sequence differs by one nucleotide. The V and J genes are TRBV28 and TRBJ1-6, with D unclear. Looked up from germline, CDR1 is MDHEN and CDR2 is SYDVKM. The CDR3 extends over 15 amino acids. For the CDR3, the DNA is TGTACCAGCAGTTTACCACTGGGCAATAATTCACCCCTCCACTTT. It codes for CTSSLPLGNNSPLHF.

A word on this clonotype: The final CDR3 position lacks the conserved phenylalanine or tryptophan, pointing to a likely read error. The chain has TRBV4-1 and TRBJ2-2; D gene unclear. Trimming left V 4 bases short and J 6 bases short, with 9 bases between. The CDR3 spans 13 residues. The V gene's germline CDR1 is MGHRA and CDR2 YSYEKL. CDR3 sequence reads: CASSRAVAGELFI. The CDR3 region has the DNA TGCGCCAGCAGCCGCGCCGTAGCCGGGGAGCTGTTTATT.

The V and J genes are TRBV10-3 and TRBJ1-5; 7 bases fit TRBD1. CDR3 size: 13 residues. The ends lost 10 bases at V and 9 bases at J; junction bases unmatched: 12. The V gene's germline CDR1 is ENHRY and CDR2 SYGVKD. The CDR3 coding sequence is TGTGCCACGATCGGGACAGACCAGGTGCCCCAGCATTTT. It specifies CATIGTDQVPQHF.

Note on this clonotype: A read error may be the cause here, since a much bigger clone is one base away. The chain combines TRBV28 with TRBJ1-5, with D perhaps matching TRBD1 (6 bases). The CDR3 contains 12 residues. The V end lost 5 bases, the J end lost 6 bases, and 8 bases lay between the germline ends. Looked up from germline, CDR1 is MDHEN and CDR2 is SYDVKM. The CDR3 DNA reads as TGTGCCAGCAGTACCAGGGGTCAGCCCCAGCATTTT. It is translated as CASSTRGQPQHF.

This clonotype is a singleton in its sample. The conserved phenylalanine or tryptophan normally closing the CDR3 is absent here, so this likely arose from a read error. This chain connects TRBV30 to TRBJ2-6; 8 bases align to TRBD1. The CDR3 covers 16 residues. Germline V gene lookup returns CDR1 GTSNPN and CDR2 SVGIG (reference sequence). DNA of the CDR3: TGTGCTTGGAGGTGGACAGGGATAGGCGGGGCCAACGTCCTGACTTTG. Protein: CAWRWTGIGGANVLTL.

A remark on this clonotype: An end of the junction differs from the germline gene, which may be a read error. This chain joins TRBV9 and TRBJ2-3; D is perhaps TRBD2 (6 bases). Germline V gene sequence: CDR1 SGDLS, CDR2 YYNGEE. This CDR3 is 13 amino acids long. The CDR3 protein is CASSATSKDTQYF. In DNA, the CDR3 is TGTGCCAGCAGTGCTACTAGCAAAGATACGCAGTATTTT.

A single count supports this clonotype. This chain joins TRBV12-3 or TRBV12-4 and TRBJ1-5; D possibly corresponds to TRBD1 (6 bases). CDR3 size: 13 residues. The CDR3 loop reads CASQGSGAHPQHF. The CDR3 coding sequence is TGTGCTAGCCAGGGTTCGGGGGCTCATCCCCAGCATTTT.

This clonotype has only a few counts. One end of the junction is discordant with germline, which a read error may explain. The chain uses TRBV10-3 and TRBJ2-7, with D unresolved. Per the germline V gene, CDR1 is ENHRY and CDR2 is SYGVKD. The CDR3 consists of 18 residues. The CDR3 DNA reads TGTGCCATCAGTGAGTCGGTCCAGCCGGTTCGTAGAGCCTACGAGCACTACTTC. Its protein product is CAISESVQPVRRAYEHYF.